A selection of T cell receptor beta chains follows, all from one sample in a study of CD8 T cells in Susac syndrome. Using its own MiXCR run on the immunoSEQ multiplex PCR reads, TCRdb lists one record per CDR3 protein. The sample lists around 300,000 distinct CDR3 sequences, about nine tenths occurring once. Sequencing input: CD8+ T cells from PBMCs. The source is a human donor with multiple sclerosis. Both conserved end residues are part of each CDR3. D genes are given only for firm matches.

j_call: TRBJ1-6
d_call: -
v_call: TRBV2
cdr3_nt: TGTGCCAGCAGTCGACATGATATAGGTCCAGGAGATTCACCCCTCCACTTT
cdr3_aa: CASSRHDIGPGDSPLHF

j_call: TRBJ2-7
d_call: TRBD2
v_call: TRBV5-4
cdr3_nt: TGTGCCAGCAGCGGCTCGGGGGGGAACGAGCAGTACTTC
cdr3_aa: CASSGSGGNEQYF

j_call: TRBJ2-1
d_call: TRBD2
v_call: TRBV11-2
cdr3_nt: TGTGCCAGCAGCTGGGGGAGGGGACCCACTCCCTACAATGAGCAGTTCTTC
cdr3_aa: CASSWGRGPTPYNEQFF

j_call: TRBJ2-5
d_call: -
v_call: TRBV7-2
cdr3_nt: TGTGCCAGCAGCTTACAAGTTGGACAGCCGGAGGAGACCCAGTACTTC
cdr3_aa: CASSLQVGQPEETQYF

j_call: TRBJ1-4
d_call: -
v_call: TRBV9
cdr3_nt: TGTGCCAGCAGCGTAGGTAGCTGGGCGACTAATGAAAAACTGTTTTTT
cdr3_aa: CASSVGSWATNEKLFF

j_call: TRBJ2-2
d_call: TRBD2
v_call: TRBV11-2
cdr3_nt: TGTGCCAGCAGCTTTACTAGCGGCACCGGGGAGCTGTTTTTT
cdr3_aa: CASSFTSGTGELFF

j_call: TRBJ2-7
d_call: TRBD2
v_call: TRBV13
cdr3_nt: TGTGCCAGCAGCTTAATAGGACTAGCGGGAGACGAGCAGTACTTC
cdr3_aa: CASSLIGLAGDEQYF

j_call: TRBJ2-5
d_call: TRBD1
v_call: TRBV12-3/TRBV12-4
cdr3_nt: TGTGCCAGCAGTTTAGTTGGGACAGGTGGGGGAGAGACCCAGTACTTC
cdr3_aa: CASSLVGTGGGETQYF

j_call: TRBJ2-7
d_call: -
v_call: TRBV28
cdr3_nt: TGTGCCAGCACCCTAATCGGGGAGTCCTACGAGCAGTACTTC
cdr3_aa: CASTLIGESYEQYF

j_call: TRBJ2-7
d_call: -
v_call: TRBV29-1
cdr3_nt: TGCAGCGTTGAAGATCCGGACACTGGCTACGAGCAGTACTTC
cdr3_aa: CSVEDPDTGYEQYF

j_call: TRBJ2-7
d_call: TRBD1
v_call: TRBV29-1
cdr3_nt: TGCAGCGGTAACAGGGGCCACGAGCAGTACTTC
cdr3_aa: CSGNRGHEQYF

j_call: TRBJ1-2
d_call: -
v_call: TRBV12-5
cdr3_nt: TGTGCTAGTGGTCACCACGCCGGGACCTATGGCTACACCTTC
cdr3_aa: CASGHHAGTYGYTF

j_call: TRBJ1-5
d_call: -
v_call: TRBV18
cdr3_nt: TGTGCCAGCTCATCCGTAGGGAGCAATCAGCCCCAGCATTTT
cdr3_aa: CASSSVGSNQPQHF

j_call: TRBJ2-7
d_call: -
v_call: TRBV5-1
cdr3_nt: TGCGCCAGCAGCTTGTACAGCGGAGCCTACGAGCAGTACTTC
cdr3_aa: CASSLYSGAYEQYF

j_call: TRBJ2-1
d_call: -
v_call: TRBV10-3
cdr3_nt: TGTGCCATCAGTGACGAGGGGATGGGGTACAATGAGCAGTTCTTC
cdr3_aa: CAISDEGMGYNEQFF

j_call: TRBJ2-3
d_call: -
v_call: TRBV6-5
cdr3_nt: TGTGCCAGCAGTTACTCGATCGACAGGACCACAGATACGCAGTATTTT
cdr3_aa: CASSYSIDRTTDTQYF

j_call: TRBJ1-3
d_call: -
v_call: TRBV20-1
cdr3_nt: TGCAGTGCTAGAGATGCCAGTAAAGAAAACACCATATATTTT
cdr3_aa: CSARDASKENTIYF

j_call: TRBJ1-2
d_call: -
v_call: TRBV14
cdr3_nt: TGTGCCAGCAGCCCGGGACTCTATGGCTACACCTTC
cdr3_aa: CASSPGLYGYTF

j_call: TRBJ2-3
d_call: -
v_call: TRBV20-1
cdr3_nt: TGCAGTGCTAGGAGTCAGGGGACTTATACGCAGTATTTT
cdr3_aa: CSARSQGTYTQYF

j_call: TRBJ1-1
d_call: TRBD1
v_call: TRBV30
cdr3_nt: TGTGCCTGGTGGGACAGGGTAAAGCGAGTAATGAACACTGAAGCTTTCTTT
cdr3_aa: CAWWDRVKRVMNTEAFF

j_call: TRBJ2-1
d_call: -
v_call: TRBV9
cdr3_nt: TGTGCCAGCAGCGCGTTTAGCTCCTACAATGAGCAGTTCTTC
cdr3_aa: CASSAFSSYNEQFF

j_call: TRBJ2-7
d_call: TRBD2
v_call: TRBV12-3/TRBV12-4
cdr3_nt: TGTGCCAGCAGCCCTAACGCGGTTGGGACTAGCGGGAGTGAGCAGTACTTC
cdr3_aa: CASSPNAVGTSGSEQYF

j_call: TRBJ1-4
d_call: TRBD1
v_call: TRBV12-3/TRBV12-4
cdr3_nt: TGTGCCAGCAGAGGGACAGCGGCTAATGAAAAACTGTTTTTT
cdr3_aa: CASRGTAANEKLFF

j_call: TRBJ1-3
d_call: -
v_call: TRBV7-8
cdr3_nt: TGTGCCAGCAGCAGCAGGGGAACTGGAAACACCATATATTTT
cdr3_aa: CASSSRGTGNTIYF

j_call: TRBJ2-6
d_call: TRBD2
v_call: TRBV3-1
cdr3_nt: TGTGCCAGCAGCCCCGGGGGGGCCTCTGGGGCCAACGTCCTGACTTTC
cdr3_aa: CASSPGGASGANVLTF

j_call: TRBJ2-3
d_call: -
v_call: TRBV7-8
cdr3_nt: TGTGCCAGCAGCCTCGACCCAGATACGCAGTATTTT
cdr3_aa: CASSLDPDTQYF

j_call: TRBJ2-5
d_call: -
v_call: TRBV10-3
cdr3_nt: TGTGCCATCAGCGAGGAAAGGGTTGTGGAGACCCAGTACTTC
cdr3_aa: CAISEERVVETQYF

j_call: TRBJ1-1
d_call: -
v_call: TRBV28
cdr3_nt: TGTGCCAGCAGTTCCAGGGTGGGCACTGAAGCTTTCTTT
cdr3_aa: CASSSRVGTEAFF

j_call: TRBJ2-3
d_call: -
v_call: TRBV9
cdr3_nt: TGTGCCAGCAGCGTAGGGACGGGGGCCGGAGATACGCAGTATTTT
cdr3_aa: CASSVGTGAGDTQYF